These 5 T cell receptor beta chains originate from one sample sequenced in a study of cytomegalovirus exposure and HLA in healthy donors. 13 Jbeta primers and 60 Vbeta primers were used for the PCR. Libraries were prepared by immunoSEQ multiplex PCR; TCRdb keeps only in-frame clonotypes and omits some of them. The sample has fewer than 200,000 clones, 80% to 85% seen once. Input material: PBMCs. The receptor set was obtained from a girl aged 2-15 years in good health and CMV-seropositive.

This clone occurred once. The rearrangement links TRBV28 to TRBJ2-7, with 12 bases lining up with TRBD2. With 5 bases clipped from V and 3 bases from J, the junction kept 17 bases outside the gene matches. The V gene's germline CDR1 is MDHEN and CDR2 SYDVKM. The CDR3 totals 19 residues. CDR3 residues: CASSVPSGRALVKSYEQYF. The DNA for the CDR3 is TGTGCCAGCAGTGTACCTAGCGGGAGGGCCCTCGTCAAAAGCTACGAGCAGTACTTC.

The chain uses TRBV5-1 and TRBJ2-5, with TRBD1 identical over 11 bases. The CDR3 is 17 residues long. Germline assignment: CDR1 SGHRS and CDR2 YFSETQ. The V and J ends lost 0 bases and 5 bases, in that order; junction bases with no gene match: 9. The CDR3 loop is CASSLGLRTGGVETQYF. In nucleotides, the CDR3 is TGCGCCAGCAGCTTGGGTCTTAGGACAGGGGGCGTCGAGACCCAGTACTTC.

This clone was recorded once. The chain joins TRBV5-6 to TRBJ2-2, with 8 bases fitting TRBD2. The CDR3 is 15 residues long. J was trimmed by 5 bases and V by 7 bases; bases with no gene match: 10. Looked up from germline, CDR1 is SGHDT and CDR2 is YYEEEE. CDR3 in amino acids: CASAHSGLVTGELFF. In nucleotides, the CDR3 is TGTGCCAGCGCGCATTCGGGACTAGTGACCGGGGAGCTGTTTTTT.

The V call is TRBV28, the J call TRBJ1-2; D not resolved. The germline gives CDR1 MDHEN, CDR2 SYDVKM. Trimming removed 5 bases from V and 8 bases from J, with 15 bases in between. The CDR3 sequence is 13 residues long. The CDR3 spells CASSPAYSRGYTF. In DNA, the CDR3 is TGTGCCAGCAGTCCCGCTTACTCCCGCGGCTACACCTTC.

A few counts support this clone. Other DNA sequences in the same sample also yield this CDR3. The V call is TRBV6-4, the J call TRBJ2-3, with D possibly matching TRBD1 (6 bases). Germline assignment: CDR1 MRHNA and CDR2 SNTAGT. The CDR3 has 15 amino acids. Trimming took off 2 bases at V and 0 bases at J, with 9 bases between the two ends. CDR3 in DNA: TGTGCCAGCAGTGACGGGGGCGGGAGCACAGATACGCAGTATTTT. This sequence encodes CASSDGGGSTDTQYF.